Below are 5 T cell receptor beta chains sequenced from a single sample in a study of persistence of HIV-infected CD4 T cells. Cells were stimulated with overlapping HIV-1 Gag 15-mer peptides. CD40L/CD69 double-negative CD45RO-high memory CD4+ T cells were collected. Their specific antigens are unknown. Sequencing used immunoSEQ version 4 in survey mode. The table came from immunoSEQ multiplex PCR; TCRdb's copy has only in-frame clones and leaves some out. The sample gives 30,000 or so clones, 65% to 90% of which show up once; over 15% is in the top ten. Sample: CD4+ T cells sorted from PBMCs after 18-hour stimulation, taken from a patient who received antiretroviral therapy. The receptor set was obtained from an adult woman with HIV who was CMV-seropositive.

This clone was seen only once. J is TRBJ2-2 and V is TRBV28; D not resolved. Germline V gene lookup returns CDR1 MDHEN and CDR2 SYDVKM. The CDR3 loop spans 12 amino acids. The ends were cut back, 3 bases at V and 5 bases at J, with 4 bases in the middle. The CDR3 reads CASSFRTGELFF. The CDR3 DNA reads as TGTGCCAGCAGTTTTCGGACCGGGGAGCTGTTTTTT.

The chain employs TRBV9 and TRBJ1-3; D gene uncertain. Trimming stripped 3 bases from V and 2 bases from J, with 15 bases between. The germline gives CDR1 SGDLS, CDR2 YYNGEE. The CDR3 loop spans 16 amino acids. CDR3 region: CASSALGEITGNTIYF. The DNA for the CDR3 is TGTGCCAGCAGCGCCCTCGGGGAAATCACTGGAAACACCATATATTTT.

A remark on this clone: Additional DNA sequences in this sample encode the identical CDR3. V and J are TRBV12-3 or TRBV12-4 and TRBJ1-2, with D unresolved. The V end was cut by 1 base, the J end by 7 bases, with 4 bases between. CDR3 length equals 11 residues. The CDR3 nucleotides read TGTGCCAGCAGTTTAGGGGGTGGCTACACCTTC. Amino acids: CASSLGGGYTF.

The CDR3 is CSASQGVNTEAFF. In DNA, the CDR3 is TGCAGTGCTAGTCAGGGGGTTAACACTGAAGCTTTCTTT. J is TRBJ1-1 and V is TRBV20-1, with 7 bases fitting TRBD1. From germline, CDR1 is DFQATT and CDR2 SNEGSKA (reference sequence). The CDR3 extends over 13 amino acids. V lost 3 bases to trimming and J lost 2 bases; unmatched junction nucleotides: 3.

The table lists this clone with a few counts. V gene TRBV4-1 combines with J gene TRBJ1-2; 7 bases match TRBD1. The CDR3 covers 16 residues. Germline values: CDR1 MGHRA, CDR2 YSYEKL. The junction had 11 bases not matched to a gene; V was cut back by 4 bases and J by 3 bases. The CDR3: CASSRDSAGLDYGYTF. In DNA form, the CDR3 reads TGCGCCAGCAGCCGGGACAGCGCGGGGCTAGACTATGGCTACACCTTC.